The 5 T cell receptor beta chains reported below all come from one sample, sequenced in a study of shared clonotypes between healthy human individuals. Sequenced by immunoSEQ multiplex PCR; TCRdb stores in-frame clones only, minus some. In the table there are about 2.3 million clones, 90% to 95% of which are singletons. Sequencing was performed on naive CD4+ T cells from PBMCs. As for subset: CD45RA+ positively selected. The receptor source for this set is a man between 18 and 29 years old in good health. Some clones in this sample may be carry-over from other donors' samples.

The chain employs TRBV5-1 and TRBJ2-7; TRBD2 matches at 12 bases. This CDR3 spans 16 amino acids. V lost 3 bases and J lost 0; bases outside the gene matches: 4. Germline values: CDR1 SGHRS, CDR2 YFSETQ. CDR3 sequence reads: CASSSLAGGSSYEQYF. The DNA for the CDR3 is TGCGCCAGCAGCTCGCTAGCGGGAGGGAGCTCCTACGAGCAGTACTTC.

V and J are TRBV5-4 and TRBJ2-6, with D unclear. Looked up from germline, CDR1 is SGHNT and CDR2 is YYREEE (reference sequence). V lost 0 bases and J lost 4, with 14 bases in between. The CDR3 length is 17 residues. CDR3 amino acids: CASSLGQVIWGANVLTF. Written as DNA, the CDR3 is TGTGCCAGCAGCTTGGGTCAGGTGATCTGGGGGGCCAACGTCCTGACTTTC.

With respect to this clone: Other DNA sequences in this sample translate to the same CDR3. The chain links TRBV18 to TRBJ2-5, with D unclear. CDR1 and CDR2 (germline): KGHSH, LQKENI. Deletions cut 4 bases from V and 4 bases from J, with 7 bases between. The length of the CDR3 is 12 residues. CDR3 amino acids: CASSHLGETQYF. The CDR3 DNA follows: TGTGCCAGCTCACACCTCGGAGAGACCCAGTACTTC.

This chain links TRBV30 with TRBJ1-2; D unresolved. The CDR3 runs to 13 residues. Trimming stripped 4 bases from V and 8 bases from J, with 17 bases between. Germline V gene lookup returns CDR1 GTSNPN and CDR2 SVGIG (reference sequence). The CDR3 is CAWTLEPRKGYTF. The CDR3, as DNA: TGTGCCTGGACCCTGGAACCCCGAAAGGGCTACACCTTC.

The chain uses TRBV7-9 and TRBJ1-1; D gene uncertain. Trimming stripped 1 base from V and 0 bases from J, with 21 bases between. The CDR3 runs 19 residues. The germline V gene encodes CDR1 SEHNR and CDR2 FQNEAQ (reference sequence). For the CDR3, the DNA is TGTGCCAGCAGCTTAGTTTATTTGTCGGCAGATTTCATGAACACTGAAGCTTTCTTT. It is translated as CASSLVYLSADFMNTEAFF.